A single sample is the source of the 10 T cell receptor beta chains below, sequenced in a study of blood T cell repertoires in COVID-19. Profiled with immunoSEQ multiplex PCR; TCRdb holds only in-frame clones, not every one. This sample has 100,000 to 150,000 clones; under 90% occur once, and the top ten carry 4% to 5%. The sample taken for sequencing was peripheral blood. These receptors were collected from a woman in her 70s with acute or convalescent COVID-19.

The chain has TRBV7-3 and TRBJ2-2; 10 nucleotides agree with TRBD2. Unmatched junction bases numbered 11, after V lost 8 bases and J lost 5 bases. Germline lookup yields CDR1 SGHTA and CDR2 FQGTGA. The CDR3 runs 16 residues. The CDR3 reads CASCRSSGGLTGELFF. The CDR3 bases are TGTGCCAGCTGCCGGAGTAGCGGGGGGTTGACCGGGGAGCTGTTTTTT.

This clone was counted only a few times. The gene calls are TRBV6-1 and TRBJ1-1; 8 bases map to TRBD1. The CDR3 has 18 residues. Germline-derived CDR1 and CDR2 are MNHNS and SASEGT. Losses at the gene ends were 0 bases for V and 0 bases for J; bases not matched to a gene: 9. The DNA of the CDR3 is TGTGCCAGCAGTGAAGCGCGGGACAGGTATTCTGTGAACACTGAAGCTTTCTTT. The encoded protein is CASSEARDRYSVNTEAFF.

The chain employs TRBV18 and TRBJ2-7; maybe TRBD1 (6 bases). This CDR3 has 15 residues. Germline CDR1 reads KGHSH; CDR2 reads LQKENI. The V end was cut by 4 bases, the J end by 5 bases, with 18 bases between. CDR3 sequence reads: CASSQAPRTEDEQYF. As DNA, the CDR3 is TGTGCCAGCTCACAAGCTCCGCGGACAGAGGACGAGCAGTACTTC.

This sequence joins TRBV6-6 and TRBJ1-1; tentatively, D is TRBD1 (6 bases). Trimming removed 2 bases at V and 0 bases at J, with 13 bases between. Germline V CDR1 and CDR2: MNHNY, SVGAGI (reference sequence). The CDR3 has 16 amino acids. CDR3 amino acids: CASSYGAGAVNTEAFF. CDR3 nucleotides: TGTGCCAGCAGTTACGGAGCGGGGGCAGTGAACACTGAAGCTTTCTTT.

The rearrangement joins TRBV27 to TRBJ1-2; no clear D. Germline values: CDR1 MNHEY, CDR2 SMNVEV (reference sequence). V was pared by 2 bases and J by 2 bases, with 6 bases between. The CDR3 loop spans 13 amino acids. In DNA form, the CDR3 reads TGTGCCAGCAGTTTAAGACTCAACTATGGCTACACCTTC. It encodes CASSLRLNYGYTF.

The CDR3 loop is CASSLAPGQGGEQYF. CDR3 sequence (DNA): TGTGCCAGCAGCTTAGCGCCGGGACAGGGAGGCGAGCAGTACTTC. The V call is TRBV7-2, the J call TRBJ2-7; 9 bases match TRBD1. The germline CDR1 and CDR2 sequences are SGHTA and FQGNSA. Unmatched junction bases numbered 6, after V lost 0 bases and J lost 6 bases. CDR3 length: 15 amino acids.

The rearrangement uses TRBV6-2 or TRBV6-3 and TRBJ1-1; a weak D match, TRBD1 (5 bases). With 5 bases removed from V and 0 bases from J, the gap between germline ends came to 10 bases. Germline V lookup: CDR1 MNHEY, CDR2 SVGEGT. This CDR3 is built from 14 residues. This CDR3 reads CASSGHPMNTEAFF. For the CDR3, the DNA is TGTGCCAGCAGTGGACACCCCATGAACACTGAAGCTTTCTTT.

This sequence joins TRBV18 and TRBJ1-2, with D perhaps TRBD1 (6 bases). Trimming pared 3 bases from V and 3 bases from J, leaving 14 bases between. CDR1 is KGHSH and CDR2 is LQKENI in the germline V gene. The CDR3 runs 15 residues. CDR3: CASSPEAGGDYGYTF. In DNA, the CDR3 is TGTGCCAGCTCACCCGAGGCGGGGGGCGACTATGGCTACACCTTC.

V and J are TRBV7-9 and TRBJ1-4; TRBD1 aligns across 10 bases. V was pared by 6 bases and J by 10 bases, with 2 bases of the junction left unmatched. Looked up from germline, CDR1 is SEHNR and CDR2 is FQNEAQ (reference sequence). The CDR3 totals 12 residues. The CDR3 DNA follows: TGTGCCAGCAGGAGGACAGGGGGAAAACTGTTTTTT. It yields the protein CASRRTGGKLFF.

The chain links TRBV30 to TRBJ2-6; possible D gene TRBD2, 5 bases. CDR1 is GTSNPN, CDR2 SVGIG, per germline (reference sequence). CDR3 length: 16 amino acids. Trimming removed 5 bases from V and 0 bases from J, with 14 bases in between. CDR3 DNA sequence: TGTGCCTGGGGCCGCGACTACCTCTCTGGGGCCAACGTCCTGACTTTC. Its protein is CAWGRDYLSGANVLTF.